One and the same sample provided the 10 T cell receptor beta chains below, sequenced in a study of T cells expressing NK-cell markers (dated by TCRdb to 2019 to 2021). Receptor libraries were prepared by 5' RACE. Instrument on record: Illumina HiSeq 2000. TCRdb reprocessed the reads and lists each CDR3 protein sequence as a single entry, with no DNA. The table of this sample itemizes some 410,000 distinct CDR3 sequences. In total, the top ten clones hold roughly 7.2% of the sample. The sequencing sample was made of blood T cells: a sorted CD56 or NKG2C T cell subset, CD4+ or CD8+ T cells, or bulk PBMC T cells (not recorded which). The source is a woman between 18 and 75 years old in good health.

This chain links TRBV20-1 with TRBJ2-1. Germline loops: CDR1 DFQATT, CDR2 SNEGSKA (reference sequence). The CDR3 covers 13 residues. CDR3 in amino acids: CSARSVLANEQFF.

The chain joins TRBV7-2 to TRBJ2-3; TCRdb returns TRBD2, unconfirmable since there is no DNA. The CDR3 is 14 residues long. Germline lookup yields CDR1 SGHTA and CDR2 FQGNSA. CDR3 sequence: CASIRPGLGDTQYF.

This sequence joins TRBV19 and TRBJ2-4; no DNA is available, so the TRBD2 call from TCRdb remains unchecked. This CDR3 is built from 18 residues. Germline CDR1 is LNHDA and CDR2 is SQIVND (reference sequence). The CDR3 sequence: CASSPQILAGDLGDIQYF.

The V call is TRBV19, the J call TRBJ2-3; TCRdb's D gene call, TRBD1, goes unchecked for lack of DNA. CDR3 length equals 14 residues. Germline assignment: CDR1 LNHDA and CDR2 SQIVND (reference sequence). The CDR3 loop reads CASSMGPGTDTQYF.

This chain joins TRBV15 and TRBJ2-1; TCRdb lists TRBD2, though no DNA is available to test this call. The CDR3 is made up of 16 amino acids. Germline assignment: CDR1 LNHNV and CDR2 YYDKDF (reference sequence). This chain's CDR3 is CATSRPAGSSYNEQFF.

This chain links TRBV5-1 with TRBJ2-7. Germline values: CDR1 SGHRS, CDR2 YFSETQ. The CDR3 consists of 15 residues. Here the CDR3 reads CASSSGEGFVYEQYF.

The rearrangement links TRBV20-1 to TRBJ2-7; without DNA, the TCRdb call of TRBD2 cannot be checked. CDR3 length: 15 amino acids. Germline CDR1 reads DFQATT; CDR2 reads SNEGSKA (reference sequence). CDR3 residues: CSARAGSGRSYEQYF.

The rearrangement links TRBV5-1 to TRBJ2-1; TCRdb selects TRBD1, and the lack of DNA leaves this call unchecked. Germline-derived CDR1 and CDR2 are SGHRS and YFSETQ. This CDR3 region has 15 residues. This CDR3 is CASSLGASLGDEQFF.

The rearrangement joins TRBV9 to TRBJ2-1; without DNA, the TCRdb call of TRBD2 cannot be checked. Per the germline V gene, CDR1 is SGDLS and CDR2 is YYNGEE. The CDR3 runs to 16 residues. CDR3 amino acids: CASSPTSVLAGYEQFF.

J is TRBJ2-1 and V is TRBV12-3 or TRBV12-4; with no DNA, the TCRdb D assignment of TRBD1 cannot be verified. The CDR3 is 14 residues long. Here the CDR3 reads CASTSGDHYNEQFF.